This T cell receptor beta chain was observed in a study of T cell responses to AZD1222 COVID-19 vaccine (dated by TCRdb to the early 2020s). Concerning the study at large: Because spike-specific TCR depth and breadth did not differ between the two schedules, AZD1222 recipients who got a second dose at roughly 4 weeks were pooled with those who got a second dose at roughly 12 weeks. Enrollment into the trials was organized by age into subgroups of 18-55, 56-69 and 70-plus years, and those subgroups contained roughly 150, 30 and 60 TCR-sequenced participants, respectively. A total of approximately 240 trial participants underwent TCR sequencing, of whom 200 to 220 had received two doses of AZD1222 and 26 had received two doses of the MenACWY control vaccine. On the study overall, not on this receptor specifically: CD4 TCRs associated with the vaccine covered the entire spike protein, and the dominant responses were in regions 160-218 and 743-854. Participants were mostly white British, with more females than males. The authors suggested clonal diversity may have been underestimated. Conclusions about previously exposed vaccinees are limited, since just a handful of AZD1222 recipients were seropositive for SARS-CoV-2 at baseline. The 56-69-year group was small, and its depth increase did not reach significance, likely because of low power. Because no day 14 peak-response samples were available, repertoires were characterized only after the peak T cell response. Epitopes outside the regions mutated in the B.1.351 and B.1.1.7 variants were reportedly recognized by nearly half of the unique spike-specific TCRs. A significant rise in spike-specific TCR breadth and depth was observed after two AZD1222 doses relative to day 0 and relative to MenACWY recipients.

The CDR3 regions of human TCRbeta chains were subjected to immunosequencing. Per the original workflow: TCRs in the repertoires were matched against a reference library of SARS-CoV-2-specific TCRs that had been generated with the MIRA antigen-specificity platform. Breadth was defined as the fraction of unique TCRs that were SARS-CoV-2-associated, and depth was defined as the fraction of total T cells that were SARS-CoV-2-associated. Using the MIRA data, each spike-specific TCR was mapped to the spike region that the TCR reacts to and placed in a CD4 or CD8 class. Log10-transformed breadth and depth values were compared by one-way ANOVA with Sidak's multiple comparisons tests. This immuneACCESS table, as held by TCRdb, lists in-frame sequences with V and J called but not all clones. Of the missing ones, under half trace to an unresolved V gene in checked studies; the others have no known cause. That table supplies the V and J calls and clone size; D and trimming were determined from the DNA. Across this sample there are 150,000 to 160,000 clones, with about 88% seen only once. The top ten clones comprise 3.1% of the sample.

According to the study, the label for this sample's time point signals: baseline before first vaccination. Vaccinee samples were obtained from the UK trials COV001 and COV002, which included a single-blind randomized controlled phase 2/3 trial of AZD1222 (ChAdOx1 nCoV-19) in healthy adults. For TCRbeta chain sequencing, PBMC samples from trial participants were taken at day 0 and at day 28 after the second dose. Concerning this clone: What this receptor recognizes is not known. No base-level quality is on record; no much larger clone is a single base apart.

The source was peripheral blood, collected on day 0 of AZD1222 vaccination. This receptor was identified in an adult in good health.

The CDR3 reads CASSVGGQSGGNTIYF. The DNA sequence follows: TGTGCCAGCAGCGTAGGGGGACAGTCGGGTGGAAACACCATATATTTT. The chain links TRBV9 with TRBJ1-3, with TRBD1 matching 7 junction bases. V loses 0 bases at its end and J loses 3 bases; junction bases beyond the gene matches: 6. Taken from cysteine to phenylalanine, the CDR3 has 16 residues. Only the CDR3 DNA stays, 48 bases, in frame from base 1. CDR1 and CDR2 are read off the germline V gene as SGDLS and YYNGEE.